Listed below are T cell receptor beta chains from one sample, sequenced in a study of CD8 T cells in Susac syndrome. TCRdb fed the immunoSEQ multiplex PCR reads into MiXCR, producing one record per CDR3 protein. Seen here are about 150,000 distinct CDR3 sequences, less than 97% observed once, and the top ten hold 0.15%. The material sequenced was CD8+ T cells from PBMCs. These receptors came from a human donor with multiple sclerosis. The CDR3 runs from the conserved cysteine through the conserved F or W. D genes are given only for firm matches. Part of the rows lack a size; the others show once, few, many or a class for expanded clones.

D: .
V: TRBV3-1
size: .
J: TRBJ1-5
DNA: TGTGCCAGCAGCCATGGAGATAACCATCCACAGCCCCAGCATTTT
CDR3: CASSHGDNHPQPQHF

D: .
V: TRBV29-1
size: .
J: TRBJ1-2
DNA: TGCAGCGTTGGTCCCGAGGGCTACACCTTC
CDR3: CSVGPEGYTF

D: .
V: TRBV27
size: .
J: TRBJ1-6
DNA: TGTGCCAGCAGGCGGTACTATAATTCACCCCTCCACTTT
CDR3: CASRRYYNSPLHF

D: TRBD1
V: TRBV12-5
size: once
J: TRBJ2-3
DNA: TGTGCTAGTGGTTTGGCCGGGACAGGGAGCACAGATACGCAGTATTTT
CDR3: CASGLAGTGSTDTQYF

D: .
V: TRBV29-1
size: once
J: TRBJ1-1
DNA: TGCAGCGCCCTGGGGGGAGAGGCCACTGAAGCTTTCTTT
CDR3: CSALGGEATEAFF

D: .
V: TRBV20-1
size: once
J: TRBJ1-2
DNA: TGCAGTGCTAAGGACAGCTATGGCTACACCTTC
CDR3: CSAKDSYGYTF

D: .
V: TRBV15
size: .
J: TRBJ2-1
DNA: TGTGCCACCAGCTGGAAGGGGGGTTTGAGCTCCTACAATGAGCAGTTCTTC
CDR3: CATSWKGGLSSYNEQFF

D: TRBD2
V: TRBV13
size: .
J: TRBJ2-1
DNA: TGTGCCAGCAGCTTTGGCGGGGGGGCCAGTGAGCAGTTCTTC
CDR3: CASSFGGGASEQFF

D: TRBD1
V: TRBV27
size: .
J: TRBJ1-1
DNA: TGTGCCAGCAGTTTGGGGACAGGATATGAAGCTTTCTTT
CDR3: CASSLGTGYEAFF

D: .
V: TRBV19
size: .
J: TRBJ2-7
DNA: TGTGCCAGTAGTATGGTGTCCGGTTCCTACGAGCAGTACTTC
CDR3: CASSMVSGSYEQYF

D: TRBD1
V: TRBV3-1
size: once
J: TRBJ2-5
DNA: TGTGCCAGCAGCCCGACAGGGCAAGAGACCCAGTACTTC
CDR3: CASSPTGQETQYF

D: .
V: TRBV27
size: .
J: TRBJ2-4
DNA: TGTGCCAGCAGTTGGCAGGGGGCCAAAAACATTCAGTACTTC
CDR3: CASSWQGAKNIQYF

D: .
V: TRBV2
size: .
J: TRBJ1-5
DNA: TGTGCCAGCACCATGGAGAGGGAATGGGATCTTGATCAGCCCCAGCATTTT
CDR3: CASTMEREWDLDQPQHF

D: .
V: TRBV20-1
size: .
J: TRBJ1-5
DNA: TGCAGTGTCCGGCCGGAGGGTCAGCCCCAGCATTTT
CDR3: CSVRPEGQPQHF

D: TRBD1
V: TRBV7-3
size: .
J: TRBJ2-2
DNA: TGTGCCAGCAGCTTAACACCGGGACAGGGGTGGACCGGGGAGCTGTTTTTT
CDR3: CASSLTPGQGWTGELFF

D: .
V: TRBV5-1
size: .
J: TRBJ2-1
DNA: TGCGCCAGCAAACTTGGGACGCAACAAACGGGTGAGCAGTTCTTC
CDR3: CASKLGTQQTGEQFF